Presented here are 6 T cell receptor beta chains from one specimen sequenced in a study of blood T cell repertoires in COVID-19. Repertoires were generated with immunoSEQ multiplex PCR, while TCRdb's copy carries only in-frame clones and drops some. Of some 150,000 clones in the sample, roughly 88% are singletons; the top ten hold around 8%. Sequencing used peripheral blood. These receptors originate from an older woman with COVID-19, enrolled during active disease.

This chain joins TRBV30 and TRBJ1-2, with TRBD1 identical over 7 bases. In germline, CDR1 is GTSNPN, CDR2 SVGIG (reference sequence). The J segment lost 0 bases and the V segment lost 3 bases, leaving 13 bases of the junction unmatched. The CDR3 runs 17 residues. The chain's CDR3 is CAWRETDRLFPNYGYTF. In DNA form, the CDR3 reads TGTGCCTGGAGGGAGACGGACAGGCTGTTCCCTAACTATGGCTACACCTTC. Using reference TRBV30 and TRBJ1-2 for the parts outside the CDR3, the full variable domain is SQTIHQWPATLVQPVGSPLSLECTVEGTSNPNLYWYRQAAGRGLQLLFYSVGIGQISSEVPQNLSASRPQDRQFILSSKKLLLSDSGFYLCAWRETDRLFPNYGYTFGSGTRLTVV.

The rearrangement joins TRBV18 to TRBJ2-3; 14 bases are shared with TRBD2. Per the germline V gene, CDR1 is KGHSH and CDR2 is LQKENI. V lost 3 bases to trimming and J lost 6 bases; unmatched junction nucleotides: 11. There are 18 residues in the CDR3. Here the CDR3 DNA reads TGTGCCAGCTCACCGACGCCGGGACTAGCGGGAGAGGGGGATACGCAGTATTTT. It is translated as CASSPTPGLAGEGDTQYF.

The chain joins TRBV5-1 to TRBJ2-3, with 10 bases lining up with TRBD2. The germline CDR1 and CDR2 sequences are SGHRS and YFSETQ. V shed 2 bases and J 2 bases; nucleotides not matched to a gene: 5. The CDR3 has 16 amino acids. The CDR3 DNA follows: TGCGCCAGCAGCTTAGGACTAGCGGAAAACACAGATACGCAGTATTTT. Protein sequence: CASSLGLAENTDTQYF.

The V call is TRBV28, the J call TRBJ1-1; D gene unclear. CDR3 length: 15 amino acids. From germline, CDR1 is MDHEN and CDR2 SYDVKM. The germline V and J ends were trimmed by 5 bases and 1 base, with 14 bases remaining between them. CDR3 sequence reads: CASSPPARGNTEAFF. CDR3 DNA sequence: TGTGCCAGCAGTCCCCCGGCACGGGGGAACACTGAAGCTTTCTTT.

The V call is TRBV11-3, the J call TRBJ2-5, with D unresolved. The V end was cut by 0 bases, the J end by 4 bases, with 6 bases between. The germline V gene has CDR1 SGHNT and CDR2 YENEEA. The CDR3 is 13 residues long. The CDR3 protein is CASSLDSSETQYF. For the CDR3, the DNA is TGTGCCAGCAGCTTAGATTCTTCAGAGACCCAGTACTTC.

This chain uses TRBV3-1 (or the pseudogene TRBV3-2) with TRBJ1-2, with no clear D. The CDR3 contains 15 residues. Between the trimmed V and J ends, which lost 0 bases and 4 bases, there was a span of 12 bases. CDR1 is LGHDT and CDR2 is YNNKEL in the germline V gene (reference sequence). This chain's CDR3 is CASSQDSTDPYGYTF. The CDR3 DNA follows: TGTGCCAGCAGCCAAGATTCGACTGATCCCTATGGCTACACCTTC.